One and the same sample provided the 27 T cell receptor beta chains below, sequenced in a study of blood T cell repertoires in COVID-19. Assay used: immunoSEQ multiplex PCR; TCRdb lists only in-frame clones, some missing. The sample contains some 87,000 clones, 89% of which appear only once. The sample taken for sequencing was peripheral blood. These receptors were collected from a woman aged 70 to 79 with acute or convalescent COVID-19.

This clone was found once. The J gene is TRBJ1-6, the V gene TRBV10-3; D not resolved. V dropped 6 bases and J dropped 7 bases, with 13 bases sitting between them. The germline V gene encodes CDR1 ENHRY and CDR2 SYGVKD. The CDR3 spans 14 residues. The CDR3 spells CAISGDTENSPLHF. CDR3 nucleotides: TGTGCCATCAGCGGCGACACGGAAAATTCACCCCTCCACTTT.

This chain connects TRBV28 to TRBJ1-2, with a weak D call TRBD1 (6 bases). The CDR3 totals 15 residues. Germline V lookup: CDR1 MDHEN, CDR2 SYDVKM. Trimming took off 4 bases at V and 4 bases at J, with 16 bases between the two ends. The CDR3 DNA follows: TGTGCCAGCAGTTCTGGACAGCTCCTAGGCTATGGCTACACCTTC. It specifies CASSSGQLLGYGYTF.

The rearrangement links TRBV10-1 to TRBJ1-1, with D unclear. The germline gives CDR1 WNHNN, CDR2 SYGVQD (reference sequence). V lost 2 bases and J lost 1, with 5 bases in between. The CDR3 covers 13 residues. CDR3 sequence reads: CASSERPNTEAFF. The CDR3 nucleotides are TGCGCCAGCAGTGAGCGTCCGAACACTGAAGCTTTCTTT.

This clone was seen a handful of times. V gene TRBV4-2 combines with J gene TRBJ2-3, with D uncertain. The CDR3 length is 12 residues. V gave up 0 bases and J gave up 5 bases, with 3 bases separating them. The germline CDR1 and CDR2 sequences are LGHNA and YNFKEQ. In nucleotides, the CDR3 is TGTGCCAGCAGCCAAGACGTAGATACGCAGTATTTT. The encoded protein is CASSQDVDTQYF.

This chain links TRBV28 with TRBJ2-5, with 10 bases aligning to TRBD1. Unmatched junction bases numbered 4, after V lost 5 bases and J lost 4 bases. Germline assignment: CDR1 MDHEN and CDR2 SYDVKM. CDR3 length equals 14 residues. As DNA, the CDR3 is TGTGCCAGCAGTAGACAGGGGGCGGGAGAGACCCAGTACTTC. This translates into CASSRQGAGETQYF.

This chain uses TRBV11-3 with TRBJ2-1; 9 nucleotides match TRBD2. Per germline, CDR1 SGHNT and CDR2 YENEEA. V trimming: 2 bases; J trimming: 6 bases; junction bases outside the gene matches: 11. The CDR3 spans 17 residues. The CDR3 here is CASSLTSGLHWSNEQFF. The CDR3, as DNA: TGTGCCAGCAGCTTAACTAGCGGGCTTCACTGGAGCAATGAGCAGTTCTTC.

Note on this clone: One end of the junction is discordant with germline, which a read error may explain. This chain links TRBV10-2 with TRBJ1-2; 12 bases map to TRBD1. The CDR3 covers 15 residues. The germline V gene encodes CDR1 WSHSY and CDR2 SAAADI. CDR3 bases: TGCGCCAGCAGTGAGTCGTTGGGACAGGGGGCAGCCGGTGTCTTC. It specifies CASSESLGQGAAGVF.

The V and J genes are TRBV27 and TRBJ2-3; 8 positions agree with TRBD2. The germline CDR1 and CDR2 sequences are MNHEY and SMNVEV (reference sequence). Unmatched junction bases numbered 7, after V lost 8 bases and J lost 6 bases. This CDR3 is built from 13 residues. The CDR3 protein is CASCSGGADTQYF. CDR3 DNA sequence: TGTGCCAGCTGCTCCGGGGGGGCCGATACGCAGTATTTT.

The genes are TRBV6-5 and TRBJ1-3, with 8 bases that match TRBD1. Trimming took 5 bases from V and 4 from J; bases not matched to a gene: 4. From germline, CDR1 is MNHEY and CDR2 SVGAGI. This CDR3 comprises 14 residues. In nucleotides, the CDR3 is TGTGCCAGCAGTCCATGGGACAGGGGAAACACCATATATTTT. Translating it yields CASSPWDRGNTIYF.

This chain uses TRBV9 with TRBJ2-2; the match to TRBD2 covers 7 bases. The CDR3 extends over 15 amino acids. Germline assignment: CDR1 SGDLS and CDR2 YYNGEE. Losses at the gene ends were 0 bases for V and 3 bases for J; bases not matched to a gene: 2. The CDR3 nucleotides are TGTGCCAGCAGCGTAGGAGCGGGGTACACCGGGGAGCTGTTTTTT. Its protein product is CASSVGAGYTGELFF.

The CDR3 DNA sequence: TGTGCCACCAACATTCGGGGAACGGCCCAGTACTTC. The encoded protein is CATNIRGTAQYF. The chain is built from TRBV15 and TRBJ2-5; D is perhaps TRBD2 (5 bases). The V and J ends lost 7 bases and 9 bases respectively, with 15 bases between them. The CDR3 totals 12 residues. Germline CDR1 and CDR2: LNHNV and YYDKDF (reference sequence).

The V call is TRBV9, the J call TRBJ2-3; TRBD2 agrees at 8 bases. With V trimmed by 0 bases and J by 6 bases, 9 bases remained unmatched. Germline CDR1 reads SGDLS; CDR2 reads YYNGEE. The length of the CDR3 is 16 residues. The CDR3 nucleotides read TGTGCCAGCAGCGTAGTCGCGGGGGGCATGCGGGATACGCAGTATTTT. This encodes CASSVVAGGMRDTQYF.

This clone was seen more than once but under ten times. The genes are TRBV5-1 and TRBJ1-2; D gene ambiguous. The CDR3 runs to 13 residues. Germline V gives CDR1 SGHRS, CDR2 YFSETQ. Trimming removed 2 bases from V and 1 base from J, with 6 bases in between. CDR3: CASSLGDNYGYTF. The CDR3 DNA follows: TGCGCCAGCAGCTTAGGAGATAACTATGGCTACACCTTC.

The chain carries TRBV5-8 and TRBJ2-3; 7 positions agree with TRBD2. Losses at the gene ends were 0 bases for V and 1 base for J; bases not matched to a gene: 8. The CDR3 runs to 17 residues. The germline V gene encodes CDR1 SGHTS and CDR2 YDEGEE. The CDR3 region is CASSLDGGTTRTDTQYF. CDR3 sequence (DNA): TGTGCCAGCAGCTTGGATGGCGGGACTACTCGCACAGATACGCAGTATTTT.

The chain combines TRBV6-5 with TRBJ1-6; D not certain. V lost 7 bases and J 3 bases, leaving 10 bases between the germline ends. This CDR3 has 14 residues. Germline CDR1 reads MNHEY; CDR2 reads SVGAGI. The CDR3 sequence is CASTLSGYNSPLHF. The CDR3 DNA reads TGTGCCAGCACCCTTTCCGGCTATAATTCACCCCTCCACTTT.

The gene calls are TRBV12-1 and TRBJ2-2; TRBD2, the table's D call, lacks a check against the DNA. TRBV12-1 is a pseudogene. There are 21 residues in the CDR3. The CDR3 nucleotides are TGTGCCAGCAGCTTCTTTAGCTTAGTGAGTAAGTGGGAGGGTGACACCGGGGAGCTGTTTTTT. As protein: CASSFFSLVSKWEGDTGELFF.

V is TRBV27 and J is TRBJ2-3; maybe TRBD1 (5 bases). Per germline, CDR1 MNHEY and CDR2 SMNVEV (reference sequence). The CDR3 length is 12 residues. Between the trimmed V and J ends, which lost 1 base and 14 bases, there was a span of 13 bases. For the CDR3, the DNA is TGTGCCAGCAGTTTATTTGGCCAGGGATGGTATTTT. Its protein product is CASSLFGQGWYF.

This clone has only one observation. CDR3 coding DNA: TGTGCCAGCAGTAAACATGACAGTAAGACTGAAGCTTTCTTT. This sequence encodes CASSKHDSKTEAFF. The chain has TRBV6-2 or TRBV6-3 and TRBJ1-1, with D tentatively TRBD1 (5 bases). The CDR3 length is 14 residues. The germline V gene encodes CDR1 MNHEY and CDR2 SVGEGT. The germline V and J ends were trimmed by 5 bases and 5 bases, with 15 bases remaining between them.

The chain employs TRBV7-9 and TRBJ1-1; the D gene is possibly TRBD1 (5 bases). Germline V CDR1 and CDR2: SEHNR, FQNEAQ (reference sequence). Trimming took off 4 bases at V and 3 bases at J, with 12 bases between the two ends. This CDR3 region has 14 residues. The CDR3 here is CASSSVGGYTEAFF. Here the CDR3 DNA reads TGTGCCAGCAGCTCAGTTGGGGGGTACACTGAAGCTTTCTTT.

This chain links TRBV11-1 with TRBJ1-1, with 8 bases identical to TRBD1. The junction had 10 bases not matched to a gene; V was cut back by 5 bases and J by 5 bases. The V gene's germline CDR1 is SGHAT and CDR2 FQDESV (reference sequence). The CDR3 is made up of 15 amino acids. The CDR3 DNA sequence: TGTGCCAGCAGCCAAACCGGGACAGGCGGGACTGAAGCTTTCTTT. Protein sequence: CASSQTGTGGTEAFF.

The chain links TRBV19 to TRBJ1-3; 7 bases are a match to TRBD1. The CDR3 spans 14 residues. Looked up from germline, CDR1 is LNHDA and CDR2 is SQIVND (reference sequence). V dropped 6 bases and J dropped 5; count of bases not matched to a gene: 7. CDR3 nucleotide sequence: TGTGCCAGTAGCTCCCGGGACAGTCGAAACACCATATATTTT. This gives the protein CASSSRDSRNTIYF.

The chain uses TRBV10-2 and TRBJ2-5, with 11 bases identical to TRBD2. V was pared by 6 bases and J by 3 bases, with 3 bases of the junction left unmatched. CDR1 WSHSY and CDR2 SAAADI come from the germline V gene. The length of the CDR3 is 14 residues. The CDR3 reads CASSLAGGKETQYF. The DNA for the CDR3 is TGCGCCAGCAGCTTAGCGGGGGGGAAAGAGACCCAGTACTTC.

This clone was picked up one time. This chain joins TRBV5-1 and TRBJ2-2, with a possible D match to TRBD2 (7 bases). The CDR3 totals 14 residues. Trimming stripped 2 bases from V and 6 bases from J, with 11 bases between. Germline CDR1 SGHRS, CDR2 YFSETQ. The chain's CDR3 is CASSFDGGPGELFF. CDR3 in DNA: TGCGCCAGCAGCTTTGACGGGGGGCCCGGGGAGCTGTTTTTT.

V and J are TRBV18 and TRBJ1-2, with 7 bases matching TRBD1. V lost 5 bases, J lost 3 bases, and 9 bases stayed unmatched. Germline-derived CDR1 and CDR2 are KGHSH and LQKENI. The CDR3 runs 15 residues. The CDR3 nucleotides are TGTGCCAGCTCAACGGGACAGCTGGATTACTATGGCTACACCTTC. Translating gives CASSTGQLDYYGYTF.

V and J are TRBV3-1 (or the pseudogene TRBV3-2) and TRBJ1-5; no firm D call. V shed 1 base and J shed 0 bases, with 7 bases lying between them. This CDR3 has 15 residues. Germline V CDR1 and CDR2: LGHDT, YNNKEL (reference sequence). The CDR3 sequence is CASSQAQDSNQPQHF. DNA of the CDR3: TGTGCCAGCAGCCAAGCTCAGGATAGCAATCAGCCCCAGCATTTT.

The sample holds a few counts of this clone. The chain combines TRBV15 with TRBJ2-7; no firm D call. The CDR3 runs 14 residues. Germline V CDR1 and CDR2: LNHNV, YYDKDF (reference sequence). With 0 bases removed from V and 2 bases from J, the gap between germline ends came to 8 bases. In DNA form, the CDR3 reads TGTGCCACCAGCAGAGACCCTTATACCTACGAGCAGTACTTC. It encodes CATSRDPYTYEQYF.

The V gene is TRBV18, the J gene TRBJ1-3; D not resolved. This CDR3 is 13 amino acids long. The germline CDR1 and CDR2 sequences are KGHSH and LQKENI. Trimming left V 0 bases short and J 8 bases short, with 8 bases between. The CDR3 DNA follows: TGTGCCAGCTCACCACCGGGGAGTTACACCATATATTTT. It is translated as CASSPPGSYTIYF.